This T cell receptor (beta chain) is drawn from a study of vaccination and CD4 T cells after COVID-19. About the study: A median of approximately 72 days (range 14 to 241) separated dose two from the taking of post-vaccine samples.

This CDR3 spans 16 amino acids. CDR1 SGHRS and CDR2 YFSETQ come from the germline V gene. With 6 bases clipped from V and 8 bases from J, the junction kept 16 bases outside the gene matches. General study results and limits: Median reactive clonotypes, those recognizing SARS-CoV-2, rose from roughly 19 to 38, not significantly.

Treatment noted: roughly 10-day PBMC culture with coronavirus spike peptide pools or control peptides (ViraFEST assay). ViraFEST enlarged antigen-specific T cell populations with peptide pools and afterwards sequenced TCRs. Concerning this clonotype itself: Its antigen is not identified.

An Oncomine TCR Beta short-read assay was used to sequence the DNA from cultured CD4+ T cells. TCRdb processed the PCR reads anew with MiXCR; each CDR3 protein has one entry. This repertoire shows about 12,000 distinct CDR3 sequences, about half found once; its top ten account for under 30%. Sequencing was carried out using CD4+ T cells from blood, cultured in vitro. The chain couples TRBV5-1 to TRBJ2-1; 8 bases are shared with TRBD2. This receptor was obtained from a human donor who had recovered from COVID-19. The CDR3 region is CASTHPGGRTLDEQFF. DNA of the CDR3: TGCGCCAGCACCCATCCGGGGGGGAGGACTCTGGATGAGCAGTTCTTC. Full variable domain (outside the CDR3, taken from reference TRBV5-1 and TRBJ2-1): KAGVTQTPRYLIKTRGQQVTLSCSPISGHRSVSWYQQTPGQGLQFLFEYFSETQRNKGNFPGRFSGRQFSNSRSEMNVSTLELGDSALYLCASTHPGGRTLDEQFFGPGTRLTVL.